Presented here are 10 T cell receptor beta chains from one specimen sequenced in a study of Tregs in tolerant kidney transplant recipients. Some clones are missing from TCRdb's copy, which holds only in-frame ones; the method was immunoSEQ multiplex PCR. The sample totals about 48,000 clones. The sequencing used CD4+ T cells from blood, collected before the transplant. The receptor source for this set is a human donor who received a combined kidney and bone marrow transplant.

Concerning this clone: The sequenced fragment ends 3 residues before the CDR3 boundary, so the rest is inferred from the germline J gene. The chain carries TRBV20-1 and TRBJ2-7, with 8 nucleotides matching TRBD2. From germline, CDR1 is DFQATT and CDR2 SNEGSKA (reference sequence). The CDR3 sequence is 14 residues long. V lost 6 bases, J lost 1 base, and 8 bases stayed unmatched. The CDR3 sequence: CSATSGRGSYEQYF. Incomplete CDR3 DNA: TGCAGTGCCACCAGCGGGAGAGGGTCCTACGAG.

CDR3 DNA, as far as it was read: TGCAGTGCTAGCCCCGGGACAGAACAAGAGACC. Its protein product is CSASPGTEQET. The whole CDR3 region reads CSASPGTEQETQYF. The chain links TRBV20-1 to TRBJ2-5, with 7 bases lining up with TRBD1. The read gets to within 3 residues of the CDR3 end, and the germline J gene fills in the rest. This CDR3 contains 14 residues. J was trimmed by 2 bases and V by 3 bases; bases with no gene match: 6. From germline, CDR1 is DFQATT and CDR2 SNEGSKA (reference sequence).

The sequenced part of the CDR3 DNA is TGCAGTGCTAGAGGGCGGACAGTGAACACTGAA. This translates into CSARGRTVNTE. The CDR3 in its entirety is CSARGRTVNTEAFF. The chain combines TRBV20-1 with TRBJ1-1; D may be TRBD1 (6 bases). The missing CDR3 end, 3 residues past where the read stops, is filled in from the germline J gene. Germline V gene data show CDR1 as DFQATT and CDR2 as SNEGSKA (reference sequence). V shed 1 base and J shed 0 bases, with 9 bases lying between them. The CDR3 has 14 amino acids.

On this clone itself: The sequenced fragment ends 3 residues before the CDR3 boundary, so the rest is inferred from the germline J gene. This chain links TRBV7-9 with TRBJ1-1; TRBD1 matches at 7 bases. Germline V gene sequence: CDR1 SEHNR, CDR2 FQNEAQ (reference sequence). Trimming cost V 4 bases and J 7 bases; bases outside gene matches: 12. CDR3 size: 15 residues. CDR3 DNA, as far as it was read: TGTGCCAGCAGCTCTAACAGGGGCTCGAGGGGTGAA. Its protein is CASSSNRGSRGE. The entire CDR3 protein is CASSSNRGSRGEAFF.

To note about this clone: Read sequence stops 3 residues before the CDR3 end, and the germline J gene provides the missing end. The chain recombines TRBV10-3 with TRBJ1-5; D is ambiguous. Trimming removed 10 bases from V and 0 bases from J, with 13 bases in between. CDR1 and CDR2 (germline): ENHRY, SYGVKD. The CDR3 covers 14 residues. The CDR3 DNA, read in part, is TGTGCCACCCTGTCAGGCTATAGCAATCAGCCC. This translates into CATLSGYSNQP. The whole CDR3 is CATLSGYSNQPQHF.

A remark on this clone: The read ends 3 residues shy of where the CDR3 ends; the end is completed using the germline J gene. The rearrangement uses TRBV20-1 and TRBJ2-7, with 10 positions matching TRBD1. Germline CDR1 and CDR2: DFQATT and SNEGSKA (reference sequence). The CDR3 contains 14 residues. The ends lost 3 bases at V and 2 bases at J; junction bases unmatched: 4. The sequenced part of the CDR3 DNA is TGCAGTGCTAGCGACAGGGGGCAGACCTACGAG. Protein: CSASDRGQTYE. The full CDR3 protein reads CSASDRGQTYEQYF.

As regards this clone: Coverage ceases 3 residues before the CDR3 finishes, and the germline J gene fills in the end. The chain joins TRBV18 to TRBJ1-2; possibly TRBD1 for D (5 bases). In germline, CDR1 is KGHSH, CDR2 LQKENI. This CDR3 has 12 residues. CDR3 DNA (partial): TGTGCCAGCTCACCCGGACAAGGCGGC. Its protein product is CASSPGQGG. The entire CDR3 sequence reads CASSPGQGGYTF.

Regarding this clone: The read gets to within 3 residues of the CDR3 end, and the germline J gene fills in the rest. The chain combines TRBV19 with TRBJ2-3; TRBD2 matches 10 bases. The length of the CDR3 is 16 residues. The V gene end was trimmed by 3 bases and the J gene end by 2 bases; junction bases not matched to a gene: 5. The germline V gene encodes CDR1 LNHDA and CDR2 SQIVND (reference sequence). The part of the CDR3 DNA that was read is TGTGCCAGTAGTATTTCTAGCGGGAGATCCACAGATACG. Protein product: CASSISSGRSTDT. The CDR3 in full is CASSISSGRSTDTQYF.

The CDR3 region is CASSLAPSLSRVGQPQHF. The sequenced part of the CDR3 DNA is TGTGCCAGCAGCTTAGCCCCCTCTCTGAGCAGGGTAGGTCAGCCC. This chain connects TRBV7-8 to TRBJ1-5; possible D gene TRBD1, 5 bases. The sequence runs out 3 residues before the end of the CDR3; the remainder is reconstructed from the germline J gene. V was shortened by 0 bases and J by 6 bases, with 21 bases between the two germline ends. The CDR3 consists of 18 residues. CDR1 is SGHVS and CDR2 is FQNEAQ in the germline V gene.

A word on this clone: From the germline J gene comes the end of the CDR3, since the read stops 3 residues before it. This rearrangement joins TRBV20-1 to TRBJ2-7; 9 nucleotides align to TRBD2. V was pared by 3 bases and J by 6 bases, with 9 bases of the junction left unmatched. The CDR3 runs 14 residues. CDR1 and CDR2 from the germline V gene are DFQATT and SNEGSKA (reference sequence). The CDR3 bases that were read are TGCAGTGCTAGGGCACGGGGAGCGGGAGGCGAG. This gives the protein CSARARGAGGE. The complete CDR3 protein is CSARARGAGGEQYF.